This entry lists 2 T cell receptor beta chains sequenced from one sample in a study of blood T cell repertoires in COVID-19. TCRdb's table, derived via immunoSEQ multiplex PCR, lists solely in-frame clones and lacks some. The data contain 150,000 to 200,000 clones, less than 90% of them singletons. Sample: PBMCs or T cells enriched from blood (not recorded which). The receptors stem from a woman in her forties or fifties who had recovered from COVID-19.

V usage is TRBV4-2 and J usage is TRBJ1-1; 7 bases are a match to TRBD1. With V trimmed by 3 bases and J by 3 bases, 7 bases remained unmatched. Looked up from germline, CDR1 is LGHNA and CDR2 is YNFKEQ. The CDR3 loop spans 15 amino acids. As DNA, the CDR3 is TGTGCCAGCAGCCACCCCGACAGGGACGACACTGAAGCTTTCTTT. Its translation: CASSHPDRDDTEAFF.

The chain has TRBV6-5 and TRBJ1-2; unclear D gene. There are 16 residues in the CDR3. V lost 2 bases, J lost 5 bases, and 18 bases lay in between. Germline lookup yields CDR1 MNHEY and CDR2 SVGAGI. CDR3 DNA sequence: TGTGCCAGCAGTTACGCCCAAACAGCTGGTATTTATGGCTACACCTTC. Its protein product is CASSYAQTAGIYGYTF.